The 18 T cell receptor beta chains below all came from one sample that was sequenced in a study of blood T cell repertoires in COVID-19. The method was immunoSEQ multiplex PCR; TCRdb's version includes in-frame clones alone and lacks a portion of them. The sample holds 400,000 to 550,000 clones, 87% seen once. The specimen was PBMCs or T cells enriched from blood (not recorded which). These receptor sequences come from a young woman with acute COVID-19.

The V call is TRBV3-1 (or the pseudogene TRBV3-2), the J call TRBJ2-5; tentatively, D is TRBD2 (6 bases). Trimming took off 4 bases at V and 5 bases at J, with 14 bases between the two ends. CDR1 and CDR2 (germline): LGHDT, YNNKEL (reference sequence). The CDR3 spans 14 residues. This CDR3 is CASSLARGRETQYF. In nucleotides, the CDR3 is TGTGCCAGCAGCCTGGCGCGGGGTCGGGAGACCCAGTACTTC.

This chain uses TRBV27 with TRBJ1-6; tentatively, D is TRBD1 (6 bases). This CDR3 region has 17 residues. CDR1 MNHEY and CDR2 SMNVEV come from the germline V gene (reference sequence). Deletions cut 4 bases from V and 3 bases from J, with 16 bases between. The CDR3 coding sequence is TGTGCCAGCAGTTCACCTCGACAACAGGGCTATAATTCACCCCTCCACTTT. It codes for CASSSPRQQGYNSPLHF.

This rearrangement joins TRBV10-1 to TRBJ1-1; TRBD1 aligns across 12 bases. Germline CDR1 and CDR2: WNHNN and SYGVQD (reference sequence). V lost 8 bases to trimming and J lost 5 bases; unmatched junction nucleotides: 12. This CDR3 is 16 amino acids long. CDR3: CASRGGTGGMRTEAFF. The CDR3 DNA sequence: TGCGCCAGCCGGGGTGGGACAGGGGGCATGAGGACTGAAGCTTTCTTT.

This clone is a singleton in its sample. The chain couples TRBV11-2 to TRBJ2-5; TRBD1 matches 9 bases. CDR1 SGHAT and CDR2 FQNNGV come from the germline V gene. This CDR3 contains 16 residues. J was trimmed by 9 bases and V by 0 bases; bases with no gene match: 11. This chain's CDR3 is CASSLEPPGTGRPQYF. The CDR3 DNA reads as TGTGCCAGCAGCTTAGAACCGCCCGGGACAGGGCGCCCCCAGTACTTC.

The chain couples TRBV2 to TRBJ1-5, with 8 bases identical to TRBD1. The V gene's germline CDR1 is SNHLY and CDR2 FYNNEI. J lost 5 bases, V lost 8 bases, and 5 bases had no gene match. CDR3 length: 13 residues. The CDR3 DNA follows: TGTGCCAGCTCCGGACAGGGCGATCAGCCCCAGCATTTT. It specifies CASSGQGDQPQHF.

The rearrangement uses TRBV15 and TRBJ2-5, with TRBD2 identical over 8 bases. The germline gives CDR1 LNHNV, CDR2 YYDKDF (reference sequence). This CDR3 has 17 amino acids. Trimming took 0 bases from V and 7 from J; bases not matched to a gene: 13. CDR3 in amino acids: CATSRDWGTGGPGTQYF. Here the CDR3 DNA reads TGTGCCACCAGCAGAGATTGGGGAACGGGGGGGCCTGGGACCCAGTACTTC.

The chain has TRBV2 and TRBJ1-4; weak D call: TRBD1 (6 bases). Germline V gives CDR1 SNHLY, CDR2 FYNNEI. The germline V and J ends were trimmed by 5 bases and 0 bases, with 13 bases remaining between them. This CDR3 has 16 amino acids. Here the CDR3 reads CASSKTGSATNEKLFF. In DNA, the CDR3 is TGTGCCAGCAGTAAAACAGGGTCTGCAACTAATGAAAAACTGTTTTTT.

Regarding this clone: Other DNA sequences from this sample encode an identical CDR3 as well. The chain uses TRBV21-1 and TRBJ2-5; TRBD2 is taken as the D call from the table, unchecked against the DNA. TRBV21-1 is a pseudogene segment. The CDR3 is made up of 15 amino acids. The CDR3 region is CASSKRRASGETQYF. The CDR3 nucleotides are TGTGCCAGCAGCAAAAGGCGGGCTAGCGGAGAGACCCAGTACTTC.

The chain couples TRBV7-9 to TRBJ1-2; 9 nucleotides line up with TRBD1. CDR3 length: 14 residues. The germline V gene has CDR1 SEHNR and CDR2 FQNEAQ (reference sequence). The J segment lost 10 bases and the V segment lost 3 bases, leaving 9 bases of the junction unmatched. The CDR3 DNA reads as TGTGCCAGCAGCTTGGAGACAGGGGGGTTTGACTACACCTTC. Protein product: CASSLETGGFDYTF.

This chain connects TRBV5-1 to TRBJ1-3; D gene ambiguous. CDR3 size: 17 residues. V was pared by 0 bases and J by 0 bases, with 13 bases between. Germline V CDR1 and CDR2: SGHRS, YFSETQ. This chain's CDR3 is CASSLAFSGSSGNTIYF. The CDR3 coding sequence is TGCGCCAGCAGCTTGGCCTTTTCTGGGAGCTCTGGAAACACCATATATTTT.

As concerns this clone: Other DNA sequences in the sample encode the same CDR3. The gene calls are TRBV5-1 and TRBJ1-2, with TRBD1 matching 8 bases. Looked up from germline, CDR1 is SGHRS and CDR2 is YFSETQ. The V gene end was trimmed by 0 bases and the J gene end by 6 bases; junction bases not matched to a gene: 1. The CDR3 is 13 residues long. In DNA form, the CDR3 reads TGCGCCAGCAGCTTGGCACAGGGGGATGGCTACACCTTC. Protein: CASSLAQGDGYTF.

This sequence joins TRBV12-5 and TRBJ2-2, with D possibly TRBD2 on 5 matching bases. The CDR3 spans 17 residues. Germline lookup yields CDR1 LGHNT and CDR2 FRNRAP. Trimming left V 7 bases short and J 5 bases short, with 23 bases between. CDR3 loop: CASAPLLRHRRTGELFF. The CDR3 DNA follows: TGTGCTAGTGCTCCCTTGTTACGACACCGGAGGACCGGGGAGCTGTTTTTT.

The rearrangement uses TRBV3-1 (or the pseudogene TRBV3-2) and TRBJ1-4; 10 bases line up with TRBD1. CDR3 size: 16 residues. Looked up from germline, CDR1 is LGHDT and CDR2 is YNNKEL (reference sequence). Losses at the gene ends were 4 bases for V and 1 base for J; bases not matched to a gene: 3. In DNA, the CDR3 is TGTGCCAGCAGCCGGGACAGGGGAGTAACTAATGAAAAACTGTTTTTT. This gives the protein CASSRDRGVTNEKLFF.

J is TRBJ1-1 and V is TRBV7-9; D uncertain. From germline, CDR1 is SEHNR and CDR2 FQNEAQ (reference sequence). The CDR3 is made up of 16 amino acids. The V end was cut by 6 bases, the J end by 0 bases, with 17 bases between. CDR3 in DNA: TGTGCCAGCAGTCCGACCGGAGGGAGGGTGAACACTGAAGCTTTCTTT. Amino acid sequence: CASSPTGGRVNTEAFF.

Worth noting for this clone: Other DNA sequences from this sample encode an identical CDR3 as well. This rearrangement joins TRBV6-5 to TRBJ1-2, with 10 nucleotides matching TRBD1. Trimming removed 2 bases from V and 5 bases from J; junction bases left unmatched: 5. Looked up from germline, CDR1 is MNHEY and CDR2 is SVGAGI. The CDR3 consists of 15 residues. The CDR3 region is CASSYRDRGQYGYTF. Written as DNA, the CDR3 is TGTGCCAGCAGTTACCGGGACAGGGGACAATATGGCTACACCTTC.

The genes are TRBV7-9 and TRBJ2-7; D perhaps matches TRBD1 (5 bases). The germline gives CDR1 SEHNR, CDR2 FQNEAQ (reference sequence). The CDR3 consists of 15 residues. V was pared by 5 bases and J by 5 bases, with 19 bases between. The CDR3 loop is CASSPGSGPRDEQYF. The CDR3 coding sequence is TGTGCCAGCAGCCCCGGCTCTGGGCCCAGGGACGAGCAGTACTTC.

This rearrangement joins TRBV7-8 to TRBJ1-5, with D tentatively TRBD1 (5 bases). The CDR3 has 15 amino acids. V was clipped by 4 bases and J by 7 bases, with 17 bases between them. From germline, CDR1 is SGHVS and CDR2 FQNEAQ. The CDR3 here is CASSSVGGQGQPQHF. The CDR3 DNA is TGTGCCAGCAGCTCCGTGGGGGGTCAGGGCCAGCCCCAGCATTTT.

This chain connects TRBV28 to TRBJ1-4, with D uncertain. The CDR3 consists of 14 residues. Trimming removed 1 base from V and 7 bases from J, with 10 bases in between. The germline CDR1 and CDR2 sequences are MDHEN and SYDVKM. CDR3 amino acids: CASSLSGIGEKLFF. The DNA for the CDR3 is TGTGCCAGCAGTTTATCGGGGATCGGTGAAAAACTGTTTTTT.